The rows below give T cell receptor beta chains drawn from one sample of a study of blood T cell repertoires in COVID-19. The repertoire was sequenced with immunoSEQ multiplex PCR; TCRdb's copy has only in-frame clones and lacks some. The sample records hundreds of thousands of clones, about nine tenths being singletons. The sequencing sample was made of peripheral blood. The receptor source for this set is a woman younger than 30 with acute or convalescent COVID-19. Each CDR3 is given with its conserved first and last residue. A D gene is named only where the DNA matches it firmly. Expanded clones are given a class, and other clones once, few, many or no size at all.

v_gene	d_gene	abundance	j_gene	CDR3nt	CDR3aa
TRBV7-6	NA	NA	TRBJ1-4	TGTGCCAGCAGCGTGGGACTAAATGAAAAACTGTTTTTT	CASSVGLNEKLFF
TRBV14	NA	NA	TRBJ2-5	TGTGCCAGCAGCCAAGGGATGAGGGAGACCCAGTACTTC	CASSQGMRETQYF
TRBV6-5	NA	NA	TRBJ1-1	TGTGCCAGCAGGTCCTGGGCGAGGGCTGAAGCTTTCTTT	CASRSWARAEAFF
TRBV29-1	TRBD1	NA	TRBJ2-3	TGCAGCGCTCCGACAGGGGGCAGCACAGATACGCAGTATTTT	CSAPTGGSTDTQYF
TRBV7-8	NA	NA	TRBJ1-3	TGTGCCAGCAGCTTAAACAGGGTCCGGGTGGACACCATATATTTT	CASSLNRVRVDTIYF
TRBV29-1	TRBD1	NA	TRBJ1-2	TGCAGCGTGGGGGACAGCCACTATGGCTACACCTTC	CSVGDSHYGYTF
TRBV28	NA	once	TRBJ1-4	TGTGCCAGCTCTACACCACAGGGTTCGGGCTCCAATGAAAAACTGTTTTTT	CASSTPQGSGSNEKLFF
TRBV3-1/TRBV3-2	NA	NA	TRBJ2-3	TGTGCCAGCAGCCGAGCTGAGCGTTTCACAGATACGCAGTATTTT	CASSRAERFTDTQYF
TRBV5-6	TRBD1	NA	TRBJ1-1	TGTGCCAGCAGTACAGGGGACACTGAAGCTTTCTTT	CASSTGDTEAFF
TRBV18	TRBD1	NA	TRBJ1-1	TGTGCCAGCTCTCTGGGACAGGGGCTCGCTGAAGCTTTCTTT	CASSLGQGLAEAFF
TRBV19	TRBD1	few	TRBJ2-4	TGTGCCAGTAGAAATCCCGGGACAGGGGGAGCCAAAAACATTCAGTACTTC	CASRNPGTGGAKNIQYF
TRBV6-1	TRBD1	NA	TRBJ2-7	TGTGCCAGCAGTGAACCCGCAGGGGGTTTTCTCGGCGAGCAGTACTTC	CASSEPAGGFLGEQYF
TRBV15	NA	NA	TRBJ2-2	TGTGCCACCAGCAAAACAGGGTGGGGATCGACCGGGGAGCTGTTTTTT	CATSKTGWGSTGELFF
TRBV18	TRBD1	NA	TRBJ2-7	TGTGCCAGCTCACCACCAAGGGGGCAAGGAGACGAGCAGTACTTC	CASSPPRGQGDEQYF
TRBV5-1	NA	NA	TRBJ1-6	TGCGCCAGCAGCTTGGAGGCAGGCCCTAATTCACCCCTCCACTTT	CASSLEAGPNSPLHF
TRBV15	NA	NA	TRBJ1-5	TGTGCCACCTCACAGGGCGTCAATCAGCCCCAGCATTTT	CATSQGVNQPQHF
TRBV7-2	TRBD1	NA	TRBJ1-4	TGTGCCAAAAGCGGGACAGGGCGAGAAAAACTGTTTTTT	CAKSGTGREKLFF
TRBV5-6	NA	NA	TRBJ2-1	TGTGCCAGCAGCCTCTCCTACAATGAGCAGTTCTTC	CASSLSYNEQFF
TRBV7-9	TRBD1	NA	TRBJ1-1	TGTGCCAGCAGCGACCCTCGGACAGGGCATTACACTGAAGCTTTCTTT	CASSDPRTGHYTEAFF
TRBV7-3	NA	NA	TRBJ1-2	TGTGCCAGCAGCTTTGGGCAGAACTATGGCTACACCTTC	CASSFGQNYGYTF
TRBV10-2	NA	NA	TRBJ1-1	TGCGCCAGCAGTGTTGGAGGGGATCACACTGAAGCTTTCTTT	CASSVGGDHTEAFF
TRBV29-1	TRBD1	NA	TRBJ1-1	TGCAGCGTCTCTTTCAGGGGGTTGAACACTGAAGCTTTCTTT	CSVSFRGLNTEAFF
TRBV5-1	NA	NA	TRBJ1-1	TGCGCCAGCAGCTTGGGAGACACTGAAGCTTTCTTT	CASSLGDTEAFF
TRBV7-9	TRBD2	NA	TRBJ2-7	TGTGCCAGCAGCTTACTTGCTAGCGGGGAATACGAGCAGTACTTC	CASSLLASGEYEQYF
TRBV7-2	NA	NA	TRBJ2-1	TGTGCCAGCAGCTTAGTGCCGGTCGGGAGCAATGAGCAGTTCTTC	CASSLVPVGSNEQFF
TRBV11-2	NA	NA	TRBJ1-1	TGTGCCAGCAGCGCAAGCAGGGAGGGGACTGAAGCTTTCTTT	CASSASREGTEAFF
TRBV5-1	TRBD1	NA	TRBJ1-3	TGCGCCAGCAGCCCTCGGACAGGGTCCGACACCATATATTTT	CASSPRTGSDTIYF
TRBV5-1	TRBD1	NA	TRBJ2-1	TGCGCCAGCAGCTCCCTGGACAGGGATGGTGAGCAGTTCTTC	CASSSLDRDGEQFF
TRBV27	NA	NA	TRBJ1-1	TGTGCCAGCAGTATAACCGGGACACCTAACACTGAAGCTTTCTTT	CASSITGTPNTEAFF
TRBV28	NA	once	TRBJ1-3	TGTGCCAGCAGTTCCCCCTCGGGGAGGCTATCCTCTGGAAACACCATATATTTT	CASSSPSGRLSSGNTIYF
TRBV14	TRBD1	NA	TRBJ1-1	TGTGCCAGCAGCCAAGCCAGACAGGGGATGGACACTGAAGCTTTCTTT	CASSQARQGMDTEAFF
TRBV7-9	NA	NA	TRBJ1-2	NA	CASSLGQYFGYTF
TRBV6-6	TRBD1	NA	TRBJ1-1	TGTGCCAGCAGTTACCCAGGGGGCGGGTTGCAAGCTTTCTTT	CASSYPGGGLQAFF
TRBV14	TRBD2	NA	TRBJ2-1	TGTGCCAGCAGCCCCCTAGCGGGGGGGCCGGATGAGCAGTTCTTC	CASSPLAGGPDEQFF
TRBV5-3	NA	NA	TRBJ1-5	TGTGCCAGAAGCGGGGAACGGGGGAATCAGCCCCAGCATTTT	CARSGERGNQPQHF
TRBV19	TRBD1	NA	TRBJ1-6	TGTGCCACCCGGACAGGGGCTAGCTCCTATAATTCACCCCTCCACTTT	CATRTGASSYNSPLHF